These T cell receptor beta chains were read from a single sample in a study of T-cell reconstitution after alpha-beta-depleted transplantation in children. TCRdb processed the PCR reads anew with MiXCR; each CDR3 protein has one entry. The table shows 500,000 to 750,000 distinct CDR3 sequences, with over 10% occurring only once. The specimen comprised PBMCs, mostly from graft donor cells, sampled 360 days after TCRalphabeta/CD19-depleted stem cell transplant. Receptor source: a male patient younger than 18 who had a stem cell transplant for acute myeloid leukemia, so the T cells may come from the graft donor. Both conserved end residues are part of each CDR3. Fields, in order: D gene, J gene, clone size, V gene, CDR3 DNA, CDR3 protein. D genes are given only for firm matches. Expanded clones are given a class, and other clones once, few, many or no size at all.

>TRBD1|TRBJ1-2|few|TRBV6-2/TRBV6-3
TGTGCCAGATTCGACAGGGAGGATGGCTACACCTTC
CARFDREDGYTF
>NA|TRBJ2-1|NA|TRBV7-2
TGTGCCAGCAGCTCTATCCCCGCGGACAATGAGCAGTTCTTC
CASSSIPADNEQFF
>NA|TRBJ2-3|NA|TRBV20-1
TGCAGTGCCCCCGGACTGGCCTTAAACGCAGATACGCAGTATTTT
CSAPGLALNADTQYF
>TRBD2|TRBJ2-3|few|TRBV7-2
TGTGCCAGCAGCGCGCGGAGCGGGATCGGTCCGAGCACAGATACGCAGTATTTT
CASSARSGIGPSTDTQYF
>NA|TRBJ2-5|NA|TRBV20-1
TGCAGCATGGACGGGAAAGAGACCCAGTACTTC
CSMDGKETQYF
>TRBD2|TRBJ2-2|NA|TRBV3-1
TGTGCCAGCAGCCAAGGGACCTCCGCGGGAGGTCCGAACACCGGGGAGCTGTTTTTT
CASSQGTSAGGPNTGELFF
>TRBD2|TRBJ2-1|once|TRBV14
TGTGCCAGCAGCCAAGCTCTTCGGACTAGCGCAACATGGGGGAGCTCCTACAATGAGCAGTTCTTC
CASSQALRTSATWGSSYNEQFF
>NA|TRBJ1-1|NA|TRBV6-1
TGTGCCAGCAGGAGGATAGGGGGGTTCGGAACTGAAGCTTTCTTT
CASRRIGGFGTEAFF
>NA|TRBJ2-3|NA|TRBV25-1
TGTGCCAGCAACCCGGGAAAGGCAGATACGCAGTATTTT
CASNPGKADTQYF
>TRBD2|TRBJ2-7|few|TRBV29-1
TGCAGCGCAAAACCCATAGCGGGTTCCTACGAGCAGTACTTC
CSAKPIAGSYEQYF
>NA|TRBJ2-4|few|TRBV9
TGTGCCAGCAGCGTAGGGGGGGCTGAAAACATTCAGTACTTC
CASSVGGAENIQYF
>NA|TRBJ1-6|NA|TRBV20-1
TGCAGTGCTGGTCGGGACGACGAGAGCTCCTATAATTCACCCCTCCACTTT
CSAGRDDESSYNSPLHF
>TRBD2|TRBJ2-7|NA|TRBV30
TGTGCCTGGAGTGTACTTTTCGGCCTAGCGGGAGGCGAGCAGTACTTC
CAWSVLFGLAGGEQYF
>NA|TRBJ2-1|NA|TRBV9
TGTGCCAGCACCACCGGGGGACTCGCCCGCGGCTCCTACAATGAGCAGTTCTTC
CASTTGGLARGSYNEQFF
>NA|TRBJ2-5|NA|TRBV7-9
TGTGCCAGCAGCGCGCTGAGGGGGTCCCAAGAGACCCAGTACTTC
CASSALRGSQETQYF
>NA|TRBJ2-5|few|TRBV9
TGTGCCAGCAGCCCTCGAGAAGCAGGGACCCAGTACTTC
CASSPREAGTQYF
>TRBD1|TRBJ2-7|NA|TRBV28
TGTGCCAGCAGACCGGGACAGACTATCTACGAGCAGTACTTC
CASRPGQTIYEQYF
>NA|TRBJ2-2|NA|TRBV7-6
TGTGCCAGCAGCTCAGAAATAGACACACGAACCGGGGAGCTGTTTTTT
CASSSEIDTRTGELFF
>NA|TRBJ2-2|NA|TRBV25-1
TGTGCCAGCAACCAGGGGATGGGAGCGAACACCGGGGAGCTGTTTTTT
CASNQGMGANTGELFF
>TRBD2|TRBJ2-3|NA|TRBV12-3/TRBV12-4
TGTGCCAGCAGTTTAGCCCTAGCGGTAGCCACAGATACGCAGTATTTT
CASSLALAVATDTQYF
>NA|TRBJ2-3|many|TRBV7-2
TGTGCCAGCAGCTTGGGGATCGGTACAGATACGCAGTATTTT
CASSLGIGTDTQYF
>TRBD1|TRBJ1-2|few|TRBV2
TGTGCCAGCAGGCCCGACAGGGGGGAGTATGGCTACACCTTC
CASRPDRGEYGYTF
>NA|TRBJ2-7|NA|TRBV12-3/TRBV12-4
TGTGCCAGCAGCACCGGGACCCAGTACGAGCAGTACTTC
CASSTGTQYEQYF
>TRBD2|TRBJ2-2|NA|TRBV7-9
TGTGCCAGCAGTCCCGGACTAGCGGGAGGGCCTGTCGGGGAGCTGTTTTTT
CASSPGLAGGPVGELFF
>TRBD1|TRBJ1-1|few|TRBV28
TGTGCCAGCAGTTCCCCACAGGGGTCGATGAACACTGAAGCTTTCTTT
CASSSPQGSMNTEAFF
>TRBD2|TRBJ2-5|few|TRBV4-1
TGCGCCAGCACTCAGGGCCTAGCGGGAATACAAGAGACCCAGTACTTC
CASTQGLAGIQETQYF
>TRBD2|TRBJ2-7|NA|TRBV20-1
TGCAGTGCTAGAGGTGGTAAGCGGGAGGGAAGCTACGAGCAGTACTTC
CSARGGKREGSYEQYF
>NA|TRBJ2-2|once|TRBV11-2
TGTGCCAGCAGCTTAATCTCGTCGCCCACCGGGGAGCTGTTTTTT
CASSLISSPTGELFF
>TRBD1|TRBJ2-7|many|TRBV29-1
TGCAGCGTCACCGGGACAGGGACCTACGAGCAGTACTTC
CSVTGTGTYEQYF
>TRBD1|TRBJ2-3|few|TRBV5-4
TGTGCCAGCAGCTTGGCCCAAGACAGGGTTTGGATAAGCACAGATACGCAGTATTTT
CASSLAQDRVWISTDTQYF